This TCR beta chain was sequenced in a study of post-analysis software for immune sequencing data. Study findings and constraints: Among roughly 5 TRBV segments more frequent in patients than controls were TRBV5-6, TRBV5-1 and TRBV20-1.

Prepared TCR beta cDNA libraries contained unique molecular identifiers. Via MiXCR, TCRdb re-called the PCR reads, giving one row per CDR3 protein. The table records roughly 540,000 distinct CDR3 sequences, roughly 34% of them present only once. The V end lost 2 bases, the J end lost 6 bases, and 12 bases lay between the germline ends. This CDR3 contains 13 residues. In germline, CDR1 is SGHRS, CDR2 YFSETQ. A few counts support this clonotype. No antigen is known for it. The specimen was blood. This receptor was taken from a girl under 18 with multiple sclerosis. The chain uses TRBV5-1 and TRBJ2-7; a weak D match, TRBD2 (5 bases). CDR3 protein: CASSFEGPSEQYF. The CDR3 region has the DNA TGCGCCAGCAGCTTTGAGGGCCCTAGCGAGCAGTACTTC.